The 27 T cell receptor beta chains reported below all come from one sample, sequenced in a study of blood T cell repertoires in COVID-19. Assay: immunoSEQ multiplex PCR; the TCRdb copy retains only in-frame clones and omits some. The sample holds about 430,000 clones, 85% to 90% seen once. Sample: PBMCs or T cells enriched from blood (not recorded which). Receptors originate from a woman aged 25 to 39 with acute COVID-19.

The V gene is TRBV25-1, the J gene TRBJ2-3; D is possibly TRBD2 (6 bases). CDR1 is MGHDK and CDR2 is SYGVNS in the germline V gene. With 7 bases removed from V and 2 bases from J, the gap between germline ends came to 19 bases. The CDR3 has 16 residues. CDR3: CASTPIADSTTDTQYF. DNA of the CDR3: TGTGCCAGCACCCCAATAGCGGACTCGACCACAGATACGCAGTATTTT.

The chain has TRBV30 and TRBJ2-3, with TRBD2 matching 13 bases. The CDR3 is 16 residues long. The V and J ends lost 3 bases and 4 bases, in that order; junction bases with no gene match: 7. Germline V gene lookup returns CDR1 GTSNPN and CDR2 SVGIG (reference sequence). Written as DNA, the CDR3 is TGTGCCTGGAGCCCACCCGGGACTAGCGGGGCAGATACGCAGTATTTT. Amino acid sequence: CAWSPPGTSGADTQYF.

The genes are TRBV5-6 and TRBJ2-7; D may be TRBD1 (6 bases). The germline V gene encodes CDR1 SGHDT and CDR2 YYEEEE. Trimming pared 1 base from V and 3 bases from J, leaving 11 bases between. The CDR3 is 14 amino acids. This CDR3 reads CASSLSGHIYEQYF. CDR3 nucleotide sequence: TGTGCCAGCAGCTTGTCGGGACATATCTACGAGCAGTACTTC.

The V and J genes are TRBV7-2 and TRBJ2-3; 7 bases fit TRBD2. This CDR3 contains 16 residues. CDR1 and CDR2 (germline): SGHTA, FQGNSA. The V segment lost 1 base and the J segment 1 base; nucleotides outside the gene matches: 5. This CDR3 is CASSLGASGRTDTQYF. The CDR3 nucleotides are TGTGCCAGCAGCTTAGGGGCTAGCGGTCGCACAGATACGCAGTATTTT.

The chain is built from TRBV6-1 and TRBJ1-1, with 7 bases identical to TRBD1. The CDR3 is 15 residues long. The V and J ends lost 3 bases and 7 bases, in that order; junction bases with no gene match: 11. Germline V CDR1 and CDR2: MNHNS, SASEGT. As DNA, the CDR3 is TGTGCCAGCAGTGACAACCCTACAGGGGCGGATGAAGCTTTCTTT. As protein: CASSDNPTGADEAFF.

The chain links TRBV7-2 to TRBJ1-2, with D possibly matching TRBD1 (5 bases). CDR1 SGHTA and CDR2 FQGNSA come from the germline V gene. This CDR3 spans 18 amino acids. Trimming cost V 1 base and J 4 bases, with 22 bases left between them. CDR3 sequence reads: CASSLVGMAGPPSYGYTF. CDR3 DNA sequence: TGTGCCAGCAGCTTAGTGGGGATGGCGGGGCCGCCGTCCTATGGCTACACCTTC.

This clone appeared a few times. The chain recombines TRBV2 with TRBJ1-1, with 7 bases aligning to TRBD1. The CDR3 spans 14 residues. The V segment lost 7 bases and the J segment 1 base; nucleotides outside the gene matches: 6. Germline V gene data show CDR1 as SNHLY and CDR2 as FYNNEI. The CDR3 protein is CASTATGKNTEAFF. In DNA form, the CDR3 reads TGTGCCAGCACCGCGACAGGGAAGAACACTGAAGCTTTCTTT.

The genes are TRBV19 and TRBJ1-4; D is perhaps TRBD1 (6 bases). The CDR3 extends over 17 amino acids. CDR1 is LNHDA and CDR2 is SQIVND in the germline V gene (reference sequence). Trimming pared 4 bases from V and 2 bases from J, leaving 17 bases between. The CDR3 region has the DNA TGTGCCAGTAGTACCCTTTCAGGGGTTGTCACTAATGAAAAACTGTTTTTT. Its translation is CASSTLSGVVTNEKLFF.

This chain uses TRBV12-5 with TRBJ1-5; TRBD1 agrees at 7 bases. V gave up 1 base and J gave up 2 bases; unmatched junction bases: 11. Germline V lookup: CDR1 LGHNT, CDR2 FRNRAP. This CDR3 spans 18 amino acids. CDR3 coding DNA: TGTGCTAGTGGTTTGGAGGAGGGACAGCTGTTTGGCAATCAGCCCCAGCATTTT. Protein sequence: CASGLEEGQLFGNQPQHF.

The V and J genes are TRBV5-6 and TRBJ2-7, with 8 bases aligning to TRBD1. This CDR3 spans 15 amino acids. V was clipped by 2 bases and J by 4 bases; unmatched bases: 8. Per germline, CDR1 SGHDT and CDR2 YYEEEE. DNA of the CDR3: TGTGCCAGCAGCTTTACTCAGGGGGCAGCATACGAGCAGTACTTC. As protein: CASSFTQGAAYEQYF.

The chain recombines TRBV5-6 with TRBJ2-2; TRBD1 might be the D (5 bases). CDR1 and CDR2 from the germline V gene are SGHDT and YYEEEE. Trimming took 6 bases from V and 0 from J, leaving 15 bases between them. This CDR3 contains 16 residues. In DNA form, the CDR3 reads TGTGCCAGCAATAGCCTGGGGCAAACGAACACCGGGGAGCTGTTTTTT. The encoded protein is CASNSLGQTNTGELFF.

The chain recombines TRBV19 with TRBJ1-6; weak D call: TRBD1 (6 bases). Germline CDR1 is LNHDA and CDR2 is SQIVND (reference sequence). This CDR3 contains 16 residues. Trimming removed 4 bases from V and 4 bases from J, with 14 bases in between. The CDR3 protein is CASSTRSGVYNSPLHF. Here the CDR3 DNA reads TGTGCCAGTAGTACCCGGTCAGGGGTGTATAATTCACCCCTCCACTTT.

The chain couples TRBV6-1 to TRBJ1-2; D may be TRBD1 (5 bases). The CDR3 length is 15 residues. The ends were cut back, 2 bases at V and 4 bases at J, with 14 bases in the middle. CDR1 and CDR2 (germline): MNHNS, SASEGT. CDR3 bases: TGTGCCAGCAGTGAATCGGCAGGGCTGTTCTATGGCTACACCTTC. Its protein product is CASSESAGLFYGYTF.

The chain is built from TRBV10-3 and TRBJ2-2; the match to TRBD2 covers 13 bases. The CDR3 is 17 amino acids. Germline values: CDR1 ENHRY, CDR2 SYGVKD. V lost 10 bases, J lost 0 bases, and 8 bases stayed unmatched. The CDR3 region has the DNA TGTGCCAGCCGTCGACTAGCGGGGGGTACGAACACCGGGGAGCTGTTTTTT. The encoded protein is CASRRLAGGTNTGELFF.

This chain's CDR3 is CASSYGRINYGYTF. The CDR3 coding sequence is TGTGCCAGCAGTTATGGCAGGATTAACTATGGCTACACCTTC. The V gene is TRBV6-5, the J gene TRBJ1-2; D not certain. V dropped 3 bases and J dropped 1 base, with 9 bases sitting between them. The CDR3 is made up of 14 amino acids. Germline V CDR1 and CDR2: MNHEY, SVGAGI.

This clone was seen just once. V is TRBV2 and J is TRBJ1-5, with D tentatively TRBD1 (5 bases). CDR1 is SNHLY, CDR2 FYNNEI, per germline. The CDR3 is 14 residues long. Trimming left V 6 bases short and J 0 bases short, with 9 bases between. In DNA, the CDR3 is TGTGCCAGCAGCCGACAGACTAGCAATCAGCCCCAGCATTTT. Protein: CASSRQTSNQPQHF.

CDR3 sequence: CASKGAGGSMGSPLHF. The DNA of the CDR3 is TGTGCCAGCAAGGGGGCAGGGGGCTCGATGGGTTCACCCCTCCACTTT. J is TRBJ1-6 and V is TRBV27; 8 bases are a match to TRBD1. Per the germline V gene, CDR1 is MNHEY and CDR2 is SMNVEV (reference sequence). The CDR3 sequence is 16 residues long. Unmatched junction bases numbered 14, after V lost 7 bases and J lost 9 bases.

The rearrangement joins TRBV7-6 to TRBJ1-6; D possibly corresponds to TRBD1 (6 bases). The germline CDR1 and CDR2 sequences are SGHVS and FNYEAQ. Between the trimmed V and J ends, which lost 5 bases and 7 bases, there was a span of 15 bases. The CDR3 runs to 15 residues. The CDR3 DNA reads TGTGCCAGCAGCCGCGGGCCAGGGGCGAATTCACCCCTCCACTTT. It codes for CASSRGPGANSPLHF. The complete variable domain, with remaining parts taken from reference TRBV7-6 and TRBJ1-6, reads GAGVSQSPRYKVTKRGQDVALRCDPISGHVSLYWYRQALGQGPEFLTYFNYEAQQDKSGLPNDRFSAERPEGSISTLTIQRTEQRDSAMYRCASSRGPGANSPLHFGNGTRLTVT.

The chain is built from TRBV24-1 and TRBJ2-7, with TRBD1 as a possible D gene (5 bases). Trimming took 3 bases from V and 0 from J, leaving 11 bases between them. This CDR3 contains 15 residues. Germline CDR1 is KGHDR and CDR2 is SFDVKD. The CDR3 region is CATSDGAMSSYEQYF. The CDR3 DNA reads TGTGCCACCAGTGATGGGGCCATGAGCTCCTACGAGCAGTACTTC.

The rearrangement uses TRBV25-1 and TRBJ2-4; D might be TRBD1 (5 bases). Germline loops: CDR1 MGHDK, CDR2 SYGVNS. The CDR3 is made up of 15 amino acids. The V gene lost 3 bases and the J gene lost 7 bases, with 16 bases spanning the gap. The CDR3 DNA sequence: TGTGCCAGCAGTGACCCTCGACAGTTGAAGAACATTCAGTACTTC. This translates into CASSDPRQLKNIQYF.

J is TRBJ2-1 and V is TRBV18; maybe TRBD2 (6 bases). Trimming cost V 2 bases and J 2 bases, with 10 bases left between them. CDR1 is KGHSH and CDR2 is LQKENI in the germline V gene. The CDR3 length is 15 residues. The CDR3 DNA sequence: TGTGCCAGCTCACCAAGGGAGGCGACCTACAATGAGCAGTTCTTC. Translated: CASSPREATYNEQFF. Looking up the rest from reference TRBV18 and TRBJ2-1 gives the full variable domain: NAGVMQNPRHLVRRRGQEARLRCSPMKGHSHVYWYRQLPEEGLKFMVYLQKENIIDESGMPKERFSAEFPKEGPSILRIQQVVRGDSAAYFCASSPREATYNEQFFGPGTRLTVL.

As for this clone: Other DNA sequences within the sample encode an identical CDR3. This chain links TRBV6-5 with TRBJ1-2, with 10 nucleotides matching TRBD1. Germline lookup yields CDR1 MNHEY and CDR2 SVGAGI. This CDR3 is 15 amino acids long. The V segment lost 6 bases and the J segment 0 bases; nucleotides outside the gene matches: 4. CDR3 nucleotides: TGTGCCAGCAGACCCGGGACAGGGGCTAACTATGGCTACACCTTC. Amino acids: CASRPGTGANYGYTF.

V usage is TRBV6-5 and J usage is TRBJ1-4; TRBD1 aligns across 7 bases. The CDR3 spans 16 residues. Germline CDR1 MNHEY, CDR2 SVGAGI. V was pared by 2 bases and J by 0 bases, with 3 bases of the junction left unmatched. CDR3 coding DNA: TGTGCCAGCAGTTACGGGACAGCTGCAACTAATGAAAAACTGTTTTTT. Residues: CASSYGTAATNEKLFF.

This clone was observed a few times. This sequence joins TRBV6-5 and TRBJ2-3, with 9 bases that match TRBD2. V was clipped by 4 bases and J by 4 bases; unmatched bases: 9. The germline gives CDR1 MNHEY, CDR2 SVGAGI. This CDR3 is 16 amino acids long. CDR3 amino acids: CASSWRGGGASDTQYF. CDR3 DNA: TGTGCCAGCAGTTGGAGGGGCGGGGGGGCGTCAGATACGCAGTATTTT.

The CDR3: CSVEGAGLGAFF. As DNA, the CDR3 is TGCAGCGTTGAAGGCGCAGGGCTGGGAGCTTTCTTT. The V call is TRBV29-1, the J call TRBJ1-1, with D possibly TRBD1 on 5 matching bases. V was pared by 1 base and J by 10 bases, with 13 bases between. CDR3 length: 12 amino acids. Germline CDR1 is SQVTM and CDR2 is ANQGSEA.

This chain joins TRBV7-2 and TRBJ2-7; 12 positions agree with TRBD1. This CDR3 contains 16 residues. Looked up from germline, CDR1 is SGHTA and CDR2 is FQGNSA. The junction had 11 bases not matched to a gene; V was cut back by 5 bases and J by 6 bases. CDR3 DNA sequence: TGTGCCAGCAGCATAAAAACCGGGACAGGGGGCCGCGAGCAGTACTTC. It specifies CASSIKTGTGGREQYF. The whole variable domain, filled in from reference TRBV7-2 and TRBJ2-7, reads GAGVSQSPSNKVTEKGKDVELRCDPISGHTALYWYRQSLGQGLEFLIYFQGNSAPDKSGLPSDRFSAERTGGSVSTLTIQRTQQEDSAVYLCASSIKTGTGGREQYFGPGTRLTVT.

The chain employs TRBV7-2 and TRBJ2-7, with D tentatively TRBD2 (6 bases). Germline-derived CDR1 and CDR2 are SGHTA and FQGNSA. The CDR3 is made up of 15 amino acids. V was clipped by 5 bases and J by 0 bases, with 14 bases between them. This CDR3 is CASSRGGLSSYEQYF. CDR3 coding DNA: TGTGCCAGCAGCCGGGGAGGACTAAGCTCCTACGAGCAGTACTTC.